This T cell receptor (beta chain) was sequenced in a study of blood T cell repertoires in COVID-19. On the study more broadly: Samples of COVID-19 (acute and convalescent) were obtained from the United States, Italy and Spain.

Produced via immunoSEQ multiplex PCR; TCRdb's table is partial and in-frame only. The top ten hold roughly 13% of the sample, which has roughly 130,000 clones, over 60% seen once. Germline V CDR1 and CDR2: SEHNR, FQNEAQ (reference sequence). Trimming took off 2 bases at V and 2 bases at J, with 9 bases between the two ends. This CDR3 region has 14 residues. This receptor was taken from a man older than 75 with acute or convalescent COVID-19. The genes are TRBV7-9 and TRBJ2-5; unclear D gene. The specimen was peripheral blood. For the CDR3, the DNA is TGTGCCAGCAGCTTATCCACGGGTCAAGAGACCCAGTACTTC. Its protein is CASSLSTGQETQYF.